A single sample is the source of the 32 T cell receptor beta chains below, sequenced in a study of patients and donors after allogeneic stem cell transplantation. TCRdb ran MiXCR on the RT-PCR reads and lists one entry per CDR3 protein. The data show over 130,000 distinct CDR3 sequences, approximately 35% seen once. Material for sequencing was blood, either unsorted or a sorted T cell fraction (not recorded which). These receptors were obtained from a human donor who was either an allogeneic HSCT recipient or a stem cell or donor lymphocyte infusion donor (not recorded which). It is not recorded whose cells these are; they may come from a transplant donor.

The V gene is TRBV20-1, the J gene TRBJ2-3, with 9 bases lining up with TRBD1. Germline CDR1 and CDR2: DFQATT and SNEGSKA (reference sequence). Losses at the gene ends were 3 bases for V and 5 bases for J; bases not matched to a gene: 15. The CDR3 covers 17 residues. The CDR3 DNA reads TGCAGTGCTAGCGCAACTTTGACAGGGGGTAGTAGAGATACGCAGTATTTT. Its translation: CSASATLTGGSRDTQYF.

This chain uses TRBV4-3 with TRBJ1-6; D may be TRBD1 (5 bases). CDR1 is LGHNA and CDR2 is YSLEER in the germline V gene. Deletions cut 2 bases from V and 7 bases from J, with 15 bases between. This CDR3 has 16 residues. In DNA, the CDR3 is TGCGCCAGCAGCCAATGGTCCCGGACAAAGAATTCACCCCTCCACTTT. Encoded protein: CASSQWSRTKNSPLHF.

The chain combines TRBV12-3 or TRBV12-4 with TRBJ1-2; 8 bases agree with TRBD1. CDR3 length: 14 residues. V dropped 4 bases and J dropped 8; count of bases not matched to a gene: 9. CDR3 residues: CASSYPDRVRGYTF. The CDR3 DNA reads TGTGCCAGCAGTTACCCGGACAGGGTAAGGGGCTACACCTTC.

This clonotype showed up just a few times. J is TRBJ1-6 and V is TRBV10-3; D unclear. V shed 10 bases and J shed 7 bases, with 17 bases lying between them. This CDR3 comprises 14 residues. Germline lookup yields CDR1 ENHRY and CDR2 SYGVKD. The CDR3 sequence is CATTLDHRNSPLHF. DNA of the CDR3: TGTGCCACAACCCTCGACCACCGCAATTCACCCCTCCACTTT.

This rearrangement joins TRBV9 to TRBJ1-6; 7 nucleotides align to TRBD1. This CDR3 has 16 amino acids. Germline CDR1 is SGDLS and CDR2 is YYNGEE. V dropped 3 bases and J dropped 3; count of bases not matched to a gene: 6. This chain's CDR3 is CASSAGTASYNSPLHF. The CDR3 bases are TGTGCCAGCAGCGCTGGGACAGCCAGCTATAATTCACCCCTCCACTTT.

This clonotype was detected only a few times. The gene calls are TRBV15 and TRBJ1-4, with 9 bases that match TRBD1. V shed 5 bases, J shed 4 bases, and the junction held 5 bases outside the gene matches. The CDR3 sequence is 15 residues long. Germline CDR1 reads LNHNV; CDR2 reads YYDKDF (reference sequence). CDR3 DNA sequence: TGTGCCACCAGCGAAACAGGGGGCAGTAATGAAAAACTGTTTTTT. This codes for CATSETGGSNEKLFF.

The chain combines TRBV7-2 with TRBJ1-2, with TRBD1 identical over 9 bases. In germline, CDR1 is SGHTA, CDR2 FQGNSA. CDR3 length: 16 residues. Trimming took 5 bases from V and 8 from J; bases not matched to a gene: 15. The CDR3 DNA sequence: TGTGCCAGCAGCGCAACGTCCGGGACAGGGTCTGGAGGCTACACCTTC. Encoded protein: CASSATSGTGSGGYTF.

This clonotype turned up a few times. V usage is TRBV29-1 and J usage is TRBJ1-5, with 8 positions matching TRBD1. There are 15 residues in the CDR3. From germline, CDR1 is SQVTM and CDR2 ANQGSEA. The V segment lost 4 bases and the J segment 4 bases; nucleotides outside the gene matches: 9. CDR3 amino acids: CSVVPTGAPNQPQHF. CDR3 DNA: TGCAGCGTTGTCCCGACAGGGGCCCCAAATCAGCCCCAGCATTTT.

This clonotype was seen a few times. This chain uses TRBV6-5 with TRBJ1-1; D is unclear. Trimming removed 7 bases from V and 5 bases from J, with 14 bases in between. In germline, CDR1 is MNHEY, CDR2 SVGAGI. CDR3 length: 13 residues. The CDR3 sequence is CASNSLAGTEAFF. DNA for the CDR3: TGTGCCAGCAATTCCCTGGCAGGAACTGAAGCTTTCTTT.

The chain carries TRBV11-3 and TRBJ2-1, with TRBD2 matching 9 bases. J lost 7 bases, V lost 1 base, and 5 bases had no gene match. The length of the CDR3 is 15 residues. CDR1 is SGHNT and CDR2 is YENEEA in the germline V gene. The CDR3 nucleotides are TGTGCCAGCAGCTTAGGACGACTAGCGGTAAATGAGCAGTTCTTC. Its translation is CASSLGRLAVNEQFF.

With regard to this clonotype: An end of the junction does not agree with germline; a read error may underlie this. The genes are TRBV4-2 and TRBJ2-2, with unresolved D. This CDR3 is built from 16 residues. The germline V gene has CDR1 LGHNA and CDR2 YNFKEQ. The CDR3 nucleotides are TGTGCCAGCAGTCAAGTCGTCGGAACGAACACCGGGGAGCTGTTTTTT. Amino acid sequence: CASSQVVGTNTGELFF.

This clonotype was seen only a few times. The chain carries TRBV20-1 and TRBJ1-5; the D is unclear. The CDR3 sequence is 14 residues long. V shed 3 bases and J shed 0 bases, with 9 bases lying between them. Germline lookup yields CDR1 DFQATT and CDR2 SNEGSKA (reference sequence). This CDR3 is CSASHPFSNQPQHF. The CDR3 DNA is TGCAGTGCTAGCCACCCGTTTAGCAATCAGCCCCAGCATTTT.

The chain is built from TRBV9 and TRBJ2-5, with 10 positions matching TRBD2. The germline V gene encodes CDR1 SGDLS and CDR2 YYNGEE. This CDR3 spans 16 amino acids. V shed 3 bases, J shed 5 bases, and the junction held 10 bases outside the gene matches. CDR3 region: CASSEGRLAGGETQYF. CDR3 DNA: TGTGCCAGCAGCGAGGGAAGACTAGCGGGCGGGGAGACCCAGTACTTC.

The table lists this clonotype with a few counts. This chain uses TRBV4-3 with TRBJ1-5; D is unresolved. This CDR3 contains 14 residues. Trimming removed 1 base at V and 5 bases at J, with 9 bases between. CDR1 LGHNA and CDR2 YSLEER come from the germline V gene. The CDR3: CASSQGPRYQPQHF. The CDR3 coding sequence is TGCGCCAGCAGCCAAGGCCCAAGGTATCAGCCCCAGCATTTT.

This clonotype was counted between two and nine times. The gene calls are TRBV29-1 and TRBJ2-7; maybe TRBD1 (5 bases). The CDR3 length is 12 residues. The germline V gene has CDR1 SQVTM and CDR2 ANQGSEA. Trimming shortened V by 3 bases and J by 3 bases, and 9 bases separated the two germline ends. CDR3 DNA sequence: TGCAGCGTTGAGAAGGGGAACTACGAGCAGTACTTC. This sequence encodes CSVEKGNYEQYF.

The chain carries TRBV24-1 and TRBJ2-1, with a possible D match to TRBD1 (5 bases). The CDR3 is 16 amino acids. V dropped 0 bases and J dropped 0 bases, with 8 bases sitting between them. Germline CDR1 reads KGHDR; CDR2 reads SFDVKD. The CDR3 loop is CATSDLPTASYNEQFF. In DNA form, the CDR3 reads TGTGCCACCAGTGATTTGCCGACAGCCTCCTACAATGAGCAGTTCTTC.

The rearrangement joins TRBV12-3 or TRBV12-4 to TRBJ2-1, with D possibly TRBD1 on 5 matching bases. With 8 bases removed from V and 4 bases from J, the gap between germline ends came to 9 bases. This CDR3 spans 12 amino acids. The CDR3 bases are TGTGCCAGCCGACAGACTTACAATGAGCAGTTCTTC. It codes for CASRQTYNEQFF.

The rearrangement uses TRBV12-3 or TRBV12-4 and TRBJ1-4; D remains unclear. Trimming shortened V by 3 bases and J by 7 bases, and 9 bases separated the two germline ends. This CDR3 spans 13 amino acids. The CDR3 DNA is TGTGCCAGCAGTTTGGCACGACGTGAAAAACTGTTTTTT. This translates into CASSLARREKLFF.

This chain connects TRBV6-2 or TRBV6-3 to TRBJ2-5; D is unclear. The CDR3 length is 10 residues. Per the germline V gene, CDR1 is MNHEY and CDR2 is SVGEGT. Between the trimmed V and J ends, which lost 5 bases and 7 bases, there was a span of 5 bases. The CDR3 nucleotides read TGTGCCAGCAGTGAAGGGACCCAGTACTTC. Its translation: CASSEGTQYF.

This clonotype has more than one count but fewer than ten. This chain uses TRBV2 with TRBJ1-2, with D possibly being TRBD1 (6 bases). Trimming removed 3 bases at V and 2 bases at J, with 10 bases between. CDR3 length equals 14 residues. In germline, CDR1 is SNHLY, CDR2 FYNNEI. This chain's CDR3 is CASSDRGANYGYTF. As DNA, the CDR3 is TGTGCCAGCAGTGACAGGGGTGCGAACTATGGCTACACCTTC.

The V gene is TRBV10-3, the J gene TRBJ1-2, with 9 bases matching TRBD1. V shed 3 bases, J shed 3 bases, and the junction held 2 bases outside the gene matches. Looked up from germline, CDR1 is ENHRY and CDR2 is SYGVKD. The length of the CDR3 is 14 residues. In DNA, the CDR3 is TGTGCCATCAGTGACGGGACAGGGCACTATGGCTACACCTTC. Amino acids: CAISDGTGHYGYTF.

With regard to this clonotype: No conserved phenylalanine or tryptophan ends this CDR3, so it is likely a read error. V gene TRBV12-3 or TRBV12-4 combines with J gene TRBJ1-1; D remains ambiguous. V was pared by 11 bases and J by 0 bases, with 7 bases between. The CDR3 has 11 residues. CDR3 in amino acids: CASTMNTEAFL. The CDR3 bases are TGTGCCTCAACTATGAACACTGAAGCTTTCTTG.

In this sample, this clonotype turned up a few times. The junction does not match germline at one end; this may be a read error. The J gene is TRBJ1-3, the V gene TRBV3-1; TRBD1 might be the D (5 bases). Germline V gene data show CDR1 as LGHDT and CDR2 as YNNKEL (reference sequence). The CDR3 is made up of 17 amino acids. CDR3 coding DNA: TGTGCCAGCAGCCAAGAGGTTTGGGGGAACTCTGGTAACACCATATATTTT. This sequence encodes CASSQEVWGNSGNTIYF.

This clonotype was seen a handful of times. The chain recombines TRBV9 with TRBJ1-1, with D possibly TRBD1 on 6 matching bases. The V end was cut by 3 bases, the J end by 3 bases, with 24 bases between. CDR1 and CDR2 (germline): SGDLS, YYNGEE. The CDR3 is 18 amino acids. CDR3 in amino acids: CASSARTSRVKGDTEAFF. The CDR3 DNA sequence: TGTGCCAGCAGCGCCAGGACAAGTAGGGTAAAGGGGGACACTGAAGCTTTCTTT.

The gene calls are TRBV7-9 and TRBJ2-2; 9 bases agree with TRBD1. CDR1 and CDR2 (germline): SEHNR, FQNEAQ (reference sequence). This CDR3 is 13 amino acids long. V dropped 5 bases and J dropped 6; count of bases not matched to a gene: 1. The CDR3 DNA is TGTGCCAGCAGCGGGACAGGGCCCGGGGAGCTGTTTTTT. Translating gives CASSGTGPGELFF. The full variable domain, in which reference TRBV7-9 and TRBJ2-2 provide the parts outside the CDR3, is DTGVSQNPRHKITKRGQNVTFRCDPISEHNRLYWYRQTLGQGPEFLTYFQNEAQLEKSRLLSDRFSAERPKGSFSTLEIQRTEQGDSAMYLCASSGTGPGELFFGEGSRLTVL.

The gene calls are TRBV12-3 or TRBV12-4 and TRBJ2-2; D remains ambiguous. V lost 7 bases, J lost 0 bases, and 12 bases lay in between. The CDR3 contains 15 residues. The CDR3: CASTPGASNTGELFF. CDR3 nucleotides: TGTGCCAGCACCCCGGGCGCCTCGAACACCGGGGAGCTGTTTTTT.

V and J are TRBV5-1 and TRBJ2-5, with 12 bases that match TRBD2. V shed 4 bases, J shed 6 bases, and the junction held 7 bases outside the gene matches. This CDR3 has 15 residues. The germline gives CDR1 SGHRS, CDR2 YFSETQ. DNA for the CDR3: TGCGCCAGCAGCCCTCAACTAGCGGGGGGTAAGACCCAGTACTTC. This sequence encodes CASSPQLAGGKTQYF.

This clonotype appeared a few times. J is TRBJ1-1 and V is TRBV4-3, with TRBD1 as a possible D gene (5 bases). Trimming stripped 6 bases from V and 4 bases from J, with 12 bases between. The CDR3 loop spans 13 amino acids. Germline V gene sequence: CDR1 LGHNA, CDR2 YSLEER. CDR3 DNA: TGCGCCAGCAGAGGAGGGGCTGGCACTGAAGCTTTCTTT. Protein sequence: CASRGGAGTEAFF.

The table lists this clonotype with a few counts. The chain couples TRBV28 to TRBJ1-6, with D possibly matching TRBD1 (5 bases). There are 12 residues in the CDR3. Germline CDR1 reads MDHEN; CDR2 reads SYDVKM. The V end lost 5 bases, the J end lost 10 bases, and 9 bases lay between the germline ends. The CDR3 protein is CASSLRVSPLHF. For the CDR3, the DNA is TGTGCCAGCAGTCTCAGGGTCTCACCCCTCCACTTT. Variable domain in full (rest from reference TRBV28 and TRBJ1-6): DVKVTQSSRYLVKRTGEKVFLECVQDMDHENMFWYRQDPGLGLRLIYFSYDVKMKEKGDIPEGYSVSREKKERFSLILESASTNQTSMYLCASSLRVSPLHFGNGTRLTVT.

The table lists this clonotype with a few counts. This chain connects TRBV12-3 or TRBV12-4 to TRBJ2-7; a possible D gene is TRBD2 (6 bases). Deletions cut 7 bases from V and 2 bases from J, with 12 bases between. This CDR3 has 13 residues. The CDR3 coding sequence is TGTGCCAGCACCCGGGGGTCGGCCTACGAGCAGTACTTC. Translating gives CASTRGSAYEQYF.

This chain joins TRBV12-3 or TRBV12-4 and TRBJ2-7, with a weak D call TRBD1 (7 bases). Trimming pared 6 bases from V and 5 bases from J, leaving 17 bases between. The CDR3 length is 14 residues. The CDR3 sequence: CASRSSGGLHEQYV. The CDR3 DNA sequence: TGTGCCAGCAGGAGTTCAGGGGGGCTCCACGAGCAGTACGTC.

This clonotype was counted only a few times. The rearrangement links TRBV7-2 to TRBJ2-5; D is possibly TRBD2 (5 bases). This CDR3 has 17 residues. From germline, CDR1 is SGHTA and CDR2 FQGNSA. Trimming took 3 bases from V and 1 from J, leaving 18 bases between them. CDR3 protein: CASSFSDSSWVQETQYF. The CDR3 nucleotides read TGTGCCAGCAGCTTTTCGGACTCTTCCTGGGTCCAAGAGACCCAGTACTTC. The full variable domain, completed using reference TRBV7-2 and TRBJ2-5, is GAGVSQSPSNKVTEKGKDVELRCDPISGHTALYWYRQSLGQGLEFLIYFQGNSAPDKSGLPSDRFSAERTGGSVSTLTIQRTQQEDSAVYLCASSFSDSSWVQETQYFGPGTRLLVL.